This note documents a single T cell receptor beta chain sequence. This entry comes from a study of human thymus T cells. Thymic resections from corrective heart surgery supplied the tissue. Data came from immunoSEQ multiplex PCR; TCRdb stores just in-frame clones and leaves some out. The sample yields about 78,000 clones, roughly 97% seen once. CDR3 length equals 17 residues. Germline CDR1 SGHNT, CDR2 YENEEA. Trimming cost V 5 bases and J 6 bases; bases outside gene matches: 12. The sequencing sample was made of thymus tissue. This TCR was recovered from a boy in the first two years of life with a congenital heart defect but otherwise immunologically healthy. V is TRBV11-3 and J is TRBJ2-4; 11 bases are a match to TRBD2. CDR3 coding DNA: TGTGCCAGCAGCCTACATCTTATGGGGACTAGCGGAAACATTCAGTACTTC. Translated, it gives CASSLHLMGTSGNIQYF.